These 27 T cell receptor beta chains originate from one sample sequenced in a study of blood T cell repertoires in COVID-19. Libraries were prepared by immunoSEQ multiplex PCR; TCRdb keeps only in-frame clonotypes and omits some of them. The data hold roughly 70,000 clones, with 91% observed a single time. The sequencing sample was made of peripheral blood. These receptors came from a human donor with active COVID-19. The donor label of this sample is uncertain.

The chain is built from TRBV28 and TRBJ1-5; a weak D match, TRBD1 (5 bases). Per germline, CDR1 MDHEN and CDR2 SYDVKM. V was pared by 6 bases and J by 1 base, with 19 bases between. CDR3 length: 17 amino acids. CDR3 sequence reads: CASSRPQGLGSNQPQHF. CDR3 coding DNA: TGTGCCAGCAGCAGGCCTCAGGGACTAGGGAGCAATCAGCCCCAGCATTTT.

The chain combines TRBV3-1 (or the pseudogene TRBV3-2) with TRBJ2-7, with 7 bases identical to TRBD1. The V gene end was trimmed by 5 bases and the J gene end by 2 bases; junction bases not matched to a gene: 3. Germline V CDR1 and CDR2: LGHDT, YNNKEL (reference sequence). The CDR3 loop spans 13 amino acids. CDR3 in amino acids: CASSVGTAYEQYF. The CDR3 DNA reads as TGTGCCAGCAGCGTCGGGACAGCCTACGAGCAGTACTTC.

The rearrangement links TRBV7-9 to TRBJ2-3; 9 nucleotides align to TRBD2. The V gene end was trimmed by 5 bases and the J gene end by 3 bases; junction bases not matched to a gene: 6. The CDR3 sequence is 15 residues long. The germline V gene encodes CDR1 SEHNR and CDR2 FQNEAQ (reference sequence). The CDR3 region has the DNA TGTGCCAGCAGCCCTATGGCGGGAGGGACAGATACGCAGTATTTT. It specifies CASSPMAGGTDTQYF.

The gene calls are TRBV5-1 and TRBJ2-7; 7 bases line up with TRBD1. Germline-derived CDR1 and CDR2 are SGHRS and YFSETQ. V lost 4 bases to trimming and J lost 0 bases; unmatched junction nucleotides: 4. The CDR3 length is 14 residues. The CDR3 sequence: CASSRDRPSYEQYF. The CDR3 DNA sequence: TGCGCCAGCAGCCGGGACAGACCCTCCTACGAGCAGTACTTC.

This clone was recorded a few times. CDR3 sequence: CASSRTGTADHQPQHF. The CDR3 bases are TGTGCCAGCAGTAGAACTGGGACAGCGGACCATCAGCCCCAGCATTTT. This rearrangement joins TRBV2 to TRBJ1-5; TRBD1 matches 7 bases. Germline CDR1 and CDR2: SNHLY and FYNNEI. Trimming removed 5 bases from V and 5 bases from J; junction bases left unmatched: 12. This CDR3 contains 16 residues.

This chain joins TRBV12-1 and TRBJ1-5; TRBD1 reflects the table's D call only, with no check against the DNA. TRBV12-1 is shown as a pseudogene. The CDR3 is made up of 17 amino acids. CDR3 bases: TGTGCCGCACAAAAACGCTACAGGGAAATTAGCAATCAGCCCCAGCATTTT. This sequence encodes CAAQKRYREISNQPQHF.

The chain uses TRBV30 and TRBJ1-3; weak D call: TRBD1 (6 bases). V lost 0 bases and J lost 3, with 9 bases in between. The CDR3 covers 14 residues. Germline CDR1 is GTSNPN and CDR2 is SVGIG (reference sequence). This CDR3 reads CAWSVSRGGNTIYF. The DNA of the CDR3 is TGTGCCTGGAGTGTCTCCAGGGGTGGAAACACCATATATTTT.

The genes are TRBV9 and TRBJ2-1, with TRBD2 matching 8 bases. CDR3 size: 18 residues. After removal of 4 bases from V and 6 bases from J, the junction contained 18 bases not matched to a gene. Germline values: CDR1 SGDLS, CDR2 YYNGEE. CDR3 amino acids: CASSHNAGWREAGNEQFF. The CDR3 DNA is TGTGCCAGCAGCCATAACGCGGGGTGGCGGGAGGCCGGCAATGAGCAGTTCTTC.

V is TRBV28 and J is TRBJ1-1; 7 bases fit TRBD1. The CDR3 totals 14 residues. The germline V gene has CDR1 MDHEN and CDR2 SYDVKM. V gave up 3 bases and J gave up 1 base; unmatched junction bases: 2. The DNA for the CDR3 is TGTGCCAGCAGTTTTTGGACAGGGAACACTGAAGCTTTCTTT. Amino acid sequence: CASSFWTGNTEAFF.

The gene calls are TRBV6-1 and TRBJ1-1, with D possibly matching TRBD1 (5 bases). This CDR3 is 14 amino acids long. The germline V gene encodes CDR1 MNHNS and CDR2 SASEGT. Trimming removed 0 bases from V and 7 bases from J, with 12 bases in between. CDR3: CASSEAMWGGEAFF. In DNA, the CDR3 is TGTGCCAGCAGTGAAGCGATGTGGGGGGGTGAAGCTTTCTTT.

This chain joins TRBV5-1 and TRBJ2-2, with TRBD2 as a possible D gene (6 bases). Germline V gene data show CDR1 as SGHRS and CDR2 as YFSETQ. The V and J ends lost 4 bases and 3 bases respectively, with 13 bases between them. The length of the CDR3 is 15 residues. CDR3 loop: CASSLPPGDTGELFF. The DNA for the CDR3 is TGCGCCAGCAGCCTTCCTCCGGGGGACACCGGGGAGCTGTTTTTT.

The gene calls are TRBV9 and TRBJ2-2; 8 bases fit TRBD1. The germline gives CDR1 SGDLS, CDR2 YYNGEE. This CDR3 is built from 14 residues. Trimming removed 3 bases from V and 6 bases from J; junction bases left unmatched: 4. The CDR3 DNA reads TGTGCCAGCAGCGCAGACAGGGGCGCCGGGGAGCTGTTTTTT. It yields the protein CASSADRGAGELFF. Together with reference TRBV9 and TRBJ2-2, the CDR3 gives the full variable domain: DSGVTQTPKHLITATGQRVTLRCSPRSGDLSVYWYQQSLDQGLQFLIQYYNGEERAKGNILERFSAQQFPDLHSELNLSSLELGDSALYFCASSADRGAGELFFGEGSRLTVL.

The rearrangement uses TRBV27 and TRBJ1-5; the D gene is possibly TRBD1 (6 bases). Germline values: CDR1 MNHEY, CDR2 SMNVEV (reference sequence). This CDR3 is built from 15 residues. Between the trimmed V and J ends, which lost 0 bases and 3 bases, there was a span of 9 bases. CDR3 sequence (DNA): TGTGCCAGCAGTTTATCACAGGGTATCAATCAGCCCCAGCATTTT. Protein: CASSLSQGINQPQHF.

The CDR3 DNA follows: TGTGCTAGTGCCCTGGGACTGTCCTCCTACAATGAGCAGTTCTTC. Protein product: CASALGLSSYNEQFF. The chain is built from TRBV12-5 and TRBJ2-1, with D perhaps matching TRBD2 (6 bases). Germline V gives CDR1 LGHNT, CDR2 FRNRAP. V was shortened by 7 bases and J by 0 bases, with 13 bases between the two germline ends. The CDR3 sequence is 15 residues long.

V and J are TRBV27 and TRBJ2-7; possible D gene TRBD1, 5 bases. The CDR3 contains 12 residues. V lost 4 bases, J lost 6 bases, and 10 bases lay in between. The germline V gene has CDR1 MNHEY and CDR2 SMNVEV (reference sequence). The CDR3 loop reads CASSSPQGEQYF. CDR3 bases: TGTGCCAGCAGTTCCCCTCAGGGCGAGCAGTACTTC.

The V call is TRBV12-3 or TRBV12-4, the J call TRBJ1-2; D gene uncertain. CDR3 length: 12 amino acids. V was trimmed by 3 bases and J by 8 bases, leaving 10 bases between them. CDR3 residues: CASSFRERGYTF. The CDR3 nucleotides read TGTGCCAGCAGTTTCCGAGAGCGCGGCTACACCTTC.

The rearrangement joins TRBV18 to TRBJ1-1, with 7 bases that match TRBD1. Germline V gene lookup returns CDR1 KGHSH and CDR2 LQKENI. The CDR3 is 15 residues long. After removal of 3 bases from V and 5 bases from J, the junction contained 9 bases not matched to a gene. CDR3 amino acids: CASSPLEGARTEAFF. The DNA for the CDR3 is TGTGCCAGCTCACCCCTGGAGGGGGCAAGGACTGAAGCTTTCTTT.

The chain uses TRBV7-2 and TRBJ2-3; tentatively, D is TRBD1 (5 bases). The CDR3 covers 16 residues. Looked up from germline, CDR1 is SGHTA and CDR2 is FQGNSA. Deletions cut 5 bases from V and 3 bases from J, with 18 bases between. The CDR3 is CASSLDGAGITDTQYF. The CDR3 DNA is TGTGCCAGCAGCCTGGATGGGGCAGGGATTACAGATACGCAGTATTTT.

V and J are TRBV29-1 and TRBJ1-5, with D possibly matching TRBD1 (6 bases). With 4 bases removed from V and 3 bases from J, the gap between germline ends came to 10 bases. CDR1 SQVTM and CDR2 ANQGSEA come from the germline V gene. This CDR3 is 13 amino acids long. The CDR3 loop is CSVAGTHNQPQHF. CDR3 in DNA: TGCAGCGTTGCCGGGACACACAATCAGCCCCAGCATTTT.

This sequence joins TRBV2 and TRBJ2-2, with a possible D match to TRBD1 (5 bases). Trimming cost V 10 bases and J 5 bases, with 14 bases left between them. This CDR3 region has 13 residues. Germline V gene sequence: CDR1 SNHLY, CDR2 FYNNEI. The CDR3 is CANRRQQTGELFF. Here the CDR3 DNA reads TGTGCCAACAGACGACAGCAAACCGGGGAGCTGTTTTTT.

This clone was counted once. The DNA of the CDR3 is TGTGCCTACACAAACGGCGGCTGGAACTATGGCTACACCTTC. Its protein is CAYTNGGWNYGYTF. The chain combines TRBV6-5 with TRBJ1-2; D is undetermined. The CDR3 spans 14 residues. Per germline, CDR1 MNHEY and CDR2 SVGAGI. With 11 bases removed from V and 2 bases from J, the gap between germline ends came to 18 bases.

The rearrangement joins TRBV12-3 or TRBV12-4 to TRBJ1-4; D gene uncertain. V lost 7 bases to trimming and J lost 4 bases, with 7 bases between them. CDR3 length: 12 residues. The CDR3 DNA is TGTGCCAGCAACCGGGATAATGAAAAACTGTTTTTT. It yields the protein CASNRDNEKLFF.

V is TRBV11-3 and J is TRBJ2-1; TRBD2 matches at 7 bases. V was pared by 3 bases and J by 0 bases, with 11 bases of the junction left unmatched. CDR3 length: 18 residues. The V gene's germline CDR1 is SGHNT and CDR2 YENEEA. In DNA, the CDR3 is TGTGCCAGCAGCTTCACCTTAGTCGGGAGGCTCTCCTACAATGAGCAGTTCTTC. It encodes CASSFTLVGRLSYNEQFF.

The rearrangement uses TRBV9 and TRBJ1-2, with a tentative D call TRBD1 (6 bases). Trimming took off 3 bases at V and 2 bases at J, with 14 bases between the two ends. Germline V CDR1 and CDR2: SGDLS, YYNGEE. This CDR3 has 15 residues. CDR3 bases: TGTGCCAGCAGCGCCGGAGACAGGCTAAACTATGGCTACACCTTC. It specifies CASSAGDRLNYGYTF.

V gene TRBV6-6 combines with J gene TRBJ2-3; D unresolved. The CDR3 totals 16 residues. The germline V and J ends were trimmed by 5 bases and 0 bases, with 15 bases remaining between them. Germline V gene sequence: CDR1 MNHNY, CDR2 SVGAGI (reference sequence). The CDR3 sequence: CASSPPVQQSTDTQYF. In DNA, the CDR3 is TGTGCCAGCAGTCCCCCTGTACAGCAGAGCACAGATACGCAGTATTTT.

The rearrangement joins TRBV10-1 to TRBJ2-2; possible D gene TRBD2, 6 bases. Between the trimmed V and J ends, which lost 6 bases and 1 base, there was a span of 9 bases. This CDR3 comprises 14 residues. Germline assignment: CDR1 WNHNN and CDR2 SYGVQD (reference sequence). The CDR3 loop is CASRGGMNTGELFF. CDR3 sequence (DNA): TGCGCCAGCAGGGGCGGGATGAACACCGGGGAGCTGTTTTTT.

CDR3 DNA: TGTGCCAGCAGCCTCCCGGGGACTAGTGAGGTAGATACGCAGTATTTT. It specifies CASSLPGTSEVDTQYF. The chain uses TRBV7-2 and TRBJ2-3; TRBD2 agrees at 8 bases. Per germline, CDR1 SGHTA and CDR2 FQGNSA. This CDR3 spans 16 amino acids. V lost 5 bases and J lost 5; bases outside the gene matches: 12.